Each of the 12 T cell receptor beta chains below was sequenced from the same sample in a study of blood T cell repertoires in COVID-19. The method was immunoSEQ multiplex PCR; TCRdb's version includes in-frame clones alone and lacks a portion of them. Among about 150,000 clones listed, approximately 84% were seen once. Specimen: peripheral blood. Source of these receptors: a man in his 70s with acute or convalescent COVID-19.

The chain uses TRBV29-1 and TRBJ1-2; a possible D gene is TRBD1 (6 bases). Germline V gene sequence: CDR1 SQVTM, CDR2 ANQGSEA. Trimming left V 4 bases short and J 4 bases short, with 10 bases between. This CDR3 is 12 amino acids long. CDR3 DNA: TGCAGCGTTGCCGGACAGTCCTATGGCTACACCTTC. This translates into CSVAGQSYGYTF.

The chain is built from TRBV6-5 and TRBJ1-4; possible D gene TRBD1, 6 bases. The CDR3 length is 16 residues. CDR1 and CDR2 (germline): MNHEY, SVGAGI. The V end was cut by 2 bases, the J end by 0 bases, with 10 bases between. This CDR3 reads CASSYRGGSTNEKLFF. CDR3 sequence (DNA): TGTGCCAGCAGTTACCGAGGGGGATCAACTAATGAAAAACTGTTTTTT.

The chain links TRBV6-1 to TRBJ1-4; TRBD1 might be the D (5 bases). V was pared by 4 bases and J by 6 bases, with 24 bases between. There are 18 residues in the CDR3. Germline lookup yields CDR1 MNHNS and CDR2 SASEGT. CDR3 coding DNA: TGTGCCAGCAGTGTCCGCCCGAAGGGGTCTGAACTGGATGAAAAACTGTTTTTT. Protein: CASSVRPKGSELDEKLFF.

CDR3 loop: CASSQQGAGNSPLHF. In nucleotides, the CDR3 is TGCGCCAGCAGCCAACAGGGGGCGGGGAATTCACCCCTCCACTTT. The V call is TRBV4-1, the J call TRBJ1-6; 8 positions agree with TRBD1. This CDR3 is built from 15 residues. Germline trimming cut 2 bases from V and 7 bases from J; bases unmatched to any gene: 4. Looked up from germline, CDR1 is MGHRA and CDR2 is YSYEKL.

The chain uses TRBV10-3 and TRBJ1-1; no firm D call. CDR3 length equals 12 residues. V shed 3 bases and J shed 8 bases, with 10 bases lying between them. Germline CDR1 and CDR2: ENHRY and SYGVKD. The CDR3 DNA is TGTGCCATCAGTGACGTAGGGAGAGAAGCTTTCTTT. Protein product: CAISDVGREAFF.

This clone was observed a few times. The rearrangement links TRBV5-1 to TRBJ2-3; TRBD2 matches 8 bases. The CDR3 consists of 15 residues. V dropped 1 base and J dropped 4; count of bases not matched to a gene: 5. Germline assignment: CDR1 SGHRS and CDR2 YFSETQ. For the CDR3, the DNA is TGCGCCAGCAGCTTGAAGCGGGAGCGGGCAGATACGCAGTATTTT. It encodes CASSLKRERADTQYF. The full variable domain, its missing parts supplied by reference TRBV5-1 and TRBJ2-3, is KAGVTQTPRYLIKTRGQQVTLSCSPISGHRSVSWYQQTPGQGLQFLFEYFSETQRNKGNFPGRFSGRQFSNSRSEMNVSTLELGDSALYLCASSLKRERADTQYFGPGTRLTVL.

CDR3 in amino acids: CASSFQARGTGELFF. The CDR3 coding sequence is TGTGCCAGCAGTTTCCAGGCTAGGGGGACCGGGGAGCTGTTTTTT. The chain carries TRBV27 and TRBJ2-2; D may be TRBD1 (6 bases). The ends were cut back, 3 bases at V and 5 bases at J, with 13 bases in the middle. The CDR3 has 15 amino acids. Germline V lookup: CDR1 MNHEY, CDR2 SMNVEV (reference sequence).

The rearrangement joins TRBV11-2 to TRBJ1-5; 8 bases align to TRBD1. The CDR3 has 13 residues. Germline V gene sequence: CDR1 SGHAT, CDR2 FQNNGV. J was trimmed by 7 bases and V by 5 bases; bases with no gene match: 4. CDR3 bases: TGTGCCAGCAGCCAGGACAGGGAGCAGCCCCAGCATTTT. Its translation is CASSQDREQPQHF.

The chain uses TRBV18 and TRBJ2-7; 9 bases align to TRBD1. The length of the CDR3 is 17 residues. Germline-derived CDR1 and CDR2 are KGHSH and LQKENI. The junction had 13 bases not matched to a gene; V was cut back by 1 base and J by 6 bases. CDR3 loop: CASSPLPQGASQGEQYF. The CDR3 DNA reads TGTGCCAGCTCACCACTCCCACAGGGGGCCAGTCAGGGCGAGCAGTACTTC.

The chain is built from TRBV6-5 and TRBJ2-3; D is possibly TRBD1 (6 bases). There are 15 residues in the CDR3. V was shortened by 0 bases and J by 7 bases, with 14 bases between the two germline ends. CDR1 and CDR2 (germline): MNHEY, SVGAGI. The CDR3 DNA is TGTGCCAGCAGTTACTCCACAGGACAGATCAATACGCAGTATTTT. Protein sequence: CASSYSTGQINTQYF.

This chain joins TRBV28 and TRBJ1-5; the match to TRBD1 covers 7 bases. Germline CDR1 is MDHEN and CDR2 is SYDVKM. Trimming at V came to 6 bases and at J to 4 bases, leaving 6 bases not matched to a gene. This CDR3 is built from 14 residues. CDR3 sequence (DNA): TGTGCCAGCAGCTCGGGACAGTGGAATCAGCCCCAGCATTTT. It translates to CASSSGQWNQPQHF.

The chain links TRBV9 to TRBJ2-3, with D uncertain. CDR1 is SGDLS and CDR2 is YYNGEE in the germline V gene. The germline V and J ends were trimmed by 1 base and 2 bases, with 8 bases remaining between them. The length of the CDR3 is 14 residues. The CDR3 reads CASSVNTATDTQYF. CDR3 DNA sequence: TGTGCCAGCAGCGTAAATACTGCCACAGATACGCAGTATTTT.